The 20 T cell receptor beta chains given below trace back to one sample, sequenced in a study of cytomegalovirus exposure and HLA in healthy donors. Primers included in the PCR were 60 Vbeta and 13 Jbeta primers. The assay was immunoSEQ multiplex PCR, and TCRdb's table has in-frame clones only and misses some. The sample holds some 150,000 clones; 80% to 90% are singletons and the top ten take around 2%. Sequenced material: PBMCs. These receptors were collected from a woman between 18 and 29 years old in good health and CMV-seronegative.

The CDR3 region is CASSFSGAGGELFF. The CDR3, as DNA: TGTGCCAGCAGCTTTAGCGGGGCGGGCGGGGAGCTGTTTTTT. This rearrangement joins TRBV11-3 to TRBJ2-2; 8 bases map to TRBD2. Per the germline V gene, CDR1 is SGHNT and CDR2 is YENEEA. The V gene end was trimmed by 3 bases and the J gene end by 7 bases; junction bases not matched to a gene: 4. The CDR3 is 14 residues long. Variable domain in full (rest from reference TRBV11-3 and TRBJ2-2): EAGVVQSPRYKIIEKKQPVAFWCNPISGHNTLYWYLQNLGQGPELLIRYENEEAVDDSQLPKDRFSAERLKGVDSTLKIQPAELGDSAVYLCASSFSGAGGELFFGEGSRLTVL.

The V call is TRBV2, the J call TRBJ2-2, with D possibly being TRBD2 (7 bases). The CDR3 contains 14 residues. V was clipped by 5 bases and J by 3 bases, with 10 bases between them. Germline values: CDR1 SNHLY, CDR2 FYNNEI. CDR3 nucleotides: TGTGCCAGCAGTCTAGGGGGGGACACCGGGGAGCTGTTTTTT. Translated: CASSLGGDTGELFF.

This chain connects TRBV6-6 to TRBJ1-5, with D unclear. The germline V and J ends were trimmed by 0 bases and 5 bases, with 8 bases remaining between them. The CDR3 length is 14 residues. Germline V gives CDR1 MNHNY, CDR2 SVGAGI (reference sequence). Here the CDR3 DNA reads TGTGCCAGCAGTTACTCCCCGTCTGATCAGCCCCAGCATTTT. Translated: CASSYSPSDQPQHF.

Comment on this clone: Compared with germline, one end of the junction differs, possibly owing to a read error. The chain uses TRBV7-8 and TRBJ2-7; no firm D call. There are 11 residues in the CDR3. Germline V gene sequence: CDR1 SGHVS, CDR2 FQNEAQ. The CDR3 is CAGSLAYEQYF. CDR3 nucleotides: TGTGCCGGCAGCCTCGCCTACGAGCAGTACTTC.

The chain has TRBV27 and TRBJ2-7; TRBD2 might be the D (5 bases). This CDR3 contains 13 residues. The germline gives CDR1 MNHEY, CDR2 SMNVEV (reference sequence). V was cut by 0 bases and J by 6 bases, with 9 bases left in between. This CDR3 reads CASSLSGVSEQYF. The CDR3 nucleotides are TGTGCCAGCAGTTTATCCGGGGTATCCGAGCAGTACTTC.

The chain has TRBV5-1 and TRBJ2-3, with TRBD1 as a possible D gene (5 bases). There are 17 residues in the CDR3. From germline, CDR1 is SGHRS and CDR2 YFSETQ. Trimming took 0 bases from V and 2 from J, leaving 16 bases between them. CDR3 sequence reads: CASSLASDSSNTDTQYF. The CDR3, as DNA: TGCGCCAGCAGCTTGGCCTCTGACAGCTCGAACACAGATACGCAGTATTTT.

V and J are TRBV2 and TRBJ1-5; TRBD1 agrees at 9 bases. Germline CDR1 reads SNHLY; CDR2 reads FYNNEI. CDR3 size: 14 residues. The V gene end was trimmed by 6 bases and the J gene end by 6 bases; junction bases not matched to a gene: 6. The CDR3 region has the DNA TGTGCCAGCAGGGCCGGGACAGGGATTCAGCCCCAGCATTTT. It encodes CASRAGTGIQPQHF.

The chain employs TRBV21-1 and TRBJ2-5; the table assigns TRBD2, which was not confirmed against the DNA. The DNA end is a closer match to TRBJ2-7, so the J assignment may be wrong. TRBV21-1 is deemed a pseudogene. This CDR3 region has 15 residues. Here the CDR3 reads CASRAGTSGNYEQYF. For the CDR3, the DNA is TGTGCCAGCAGAGCAGGGACTAGCGGAAACTACGAGCAGTACTTC.

The CDR3: CASTRRDLTDTQYF. The CDR3 DNA reads TGTGCCAGCACACGGAGAGACCTCACAGATACGCAGTATTTT. The chain is built from TRBV28 and TRBJ2-3; no clear D. Trimming removed 7 bases at V and 2 bases at J, with 13 bases between. Germline V gene sequence: CDR1 MDHEN, CDR2 SYDVKM. The CDR3 is 14 amino acids.

The CDR3 DNA reads TGTGCCAGCAGTGAAGGAGGTAATCAGCCCCAGCATTTT. The encoded protein is CASSEGGNQPQHF. This rearrangement joins TRBV25-1 to TRBJ1-5; D gene unclear. In germline, CDR1 is MGHDK, CDR2 SYGVNS. Trimming took 2 bases from V and 4 from J, leaving 6 bases between them. CDR3 length: 13 residues.

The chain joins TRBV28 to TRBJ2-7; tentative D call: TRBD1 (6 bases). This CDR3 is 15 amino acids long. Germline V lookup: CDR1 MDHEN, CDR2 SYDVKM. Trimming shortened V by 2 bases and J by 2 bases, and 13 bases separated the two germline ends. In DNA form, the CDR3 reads TGTGCCAGCAGTTTAAGGGGGACACACCCCTACGAGCAGTACTTC. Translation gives CASSLRGTHPYEQYF.

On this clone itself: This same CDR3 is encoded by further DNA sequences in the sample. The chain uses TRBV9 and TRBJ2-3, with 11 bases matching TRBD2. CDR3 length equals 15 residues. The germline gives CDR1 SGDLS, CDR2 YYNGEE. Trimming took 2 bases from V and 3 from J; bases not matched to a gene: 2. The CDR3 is CASSVGTSGTDTQYF. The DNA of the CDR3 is TGTGCCAGCAGCGTCGGGACTAGCGGAACAGATACGCAGTATTTT.

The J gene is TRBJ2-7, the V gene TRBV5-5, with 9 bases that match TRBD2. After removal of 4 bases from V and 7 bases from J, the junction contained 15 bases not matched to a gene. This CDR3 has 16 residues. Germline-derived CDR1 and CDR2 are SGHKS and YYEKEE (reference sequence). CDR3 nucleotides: TGTGCCAGCAGCCGGAGGGCAGCGGGGGGTTTGGGGGAGCAGTACTTC. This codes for CASSRRAAGGLGEQYF.

CDR3 sequence reads: CASSQETSGKNIQYF. In DNA, the CDR3 is TGCGCCAGCAGCCAAGAAACTAGCGGCAAAAACATTCAGTACTTC. The chain carries TRBV4-1 and TRBJ2-4; the match to TRBD2 covers 8 bases. The CDR3 runs to 15 residues. V lost 0 bases to trimming and J lost 3 bases; unmatched junction nucleotides: 1. Per germline, CDR1 MGHRA and CDR2 YSYEKL.

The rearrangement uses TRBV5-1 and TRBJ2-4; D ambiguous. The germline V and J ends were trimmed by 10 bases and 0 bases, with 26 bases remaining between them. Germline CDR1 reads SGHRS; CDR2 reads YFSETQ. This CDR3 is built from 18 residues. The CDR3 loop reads CASREETGDYLAKNIQYF. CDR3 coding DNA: TGCGCCTCCCGAGAGGAGACGGGTGATTACCTAGCCAAAAACATTCAGTACTTC.

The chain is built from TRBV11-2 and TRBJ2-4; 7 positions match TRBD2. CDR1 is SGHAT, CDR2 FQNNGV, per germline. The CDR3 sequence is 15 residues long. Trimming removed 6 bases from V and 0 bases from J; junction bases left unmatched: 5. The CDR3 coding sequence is TGTGCCAGCAGGGCCGGGGGGTCAGCCAAAAACATTCAGTACTTC. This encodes CASRAGGSAKNIQYF.

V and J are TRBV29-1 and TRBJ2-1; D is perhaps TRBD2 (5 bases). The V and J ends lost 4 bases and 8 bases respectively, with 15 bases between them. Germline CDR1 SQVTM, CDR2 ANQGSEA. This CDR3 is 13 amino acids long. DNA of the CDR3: TGCAGCGTTGTGAGGACCGGACTCGATGAGCAGTTCTTC. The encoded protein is CSVVRTGLDEQFF.

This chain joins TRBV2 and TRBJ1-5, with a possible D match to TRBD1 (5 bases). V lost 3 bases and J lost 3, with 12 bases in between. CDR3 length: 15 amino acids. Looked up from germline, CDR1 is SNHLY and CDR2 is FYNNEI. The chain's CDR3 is CASSDGGGFNQPQHF. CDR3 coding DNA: TGTGCCAGCAGTGACGGGGGGGGTTTCAATCAGCCCCAGCATTTT. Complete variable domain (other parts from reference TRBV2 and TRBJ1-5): EPEVTQTPSHQVTQMGQEVILRCVPISNHLYFYWYRQILGQKVEFLVSFYNNEISEKSEIFDDQFSVERPDGSNFTLKIRSTKLEDSAMYFCASSDGGGFNQPQHFGDGTRLSIL.

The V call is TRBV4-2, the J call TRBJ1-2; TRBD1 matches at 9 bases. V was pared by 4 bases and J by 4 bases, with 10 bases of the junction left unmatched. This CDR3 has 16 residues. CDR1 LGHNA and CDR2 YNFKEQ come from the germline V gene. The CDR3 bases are TGTGCCAGCAGCCCTTTGGGGGACAGGGCACCCTATGGCTACACCTTC. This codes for CASSPLGDRAPYGYTF.

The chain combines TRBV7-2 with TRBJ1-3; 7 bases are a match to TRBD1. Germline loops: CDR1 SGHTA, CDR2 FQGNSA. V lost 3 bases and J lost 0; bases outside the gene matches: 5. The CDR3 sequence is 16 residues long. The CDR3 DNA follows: TGTGCCAGCAGCTTGAGGGGACAGACCTCTGGAAACACCATATATTTT. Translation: CASSLRGQTSGNTIYF.